The 9 T cell receptor beta chains given below trace back to one sample, sequenced in a study of T cell responses to AZD1222 COVID-19 vaccine. This table comes from immunoSEQ multiplex PCR, and its TCRdb copy is limited to in-frame clones, with some not included. The data contain approximately 74,000 clones, roughly 82% of them singletons. Sequenced material: peripheral blood, taken on day 0 of AZD1222 vaccination. The receptors stem from an adult in good health.

The rearrangement joins TRBV25-1 to TRBJ1-5; D ambiguous. CDR1 MGHDK and CDR2 SYGVNS come from the germline V gene. The CDR3 sequence is 14 residues long. V lost 6 bases and J 4 bases, leaving 13 bases between the germline ends. CDR3: CASRKDGENQPQHF. DNA for the CDR3: TGTGCCAGCAGGAAGGACGGGGAGAATCAGCCCCAGCATTTT.

The V and J genes are TRBV6-2 or TRBV6-3 and TRBJ1-6, with TRBD1 matching over 7 bases. Germline lookup yields CDR1 MNHEY and CDR2 SVGEGT. V trimming: 6 bases; J trimming: 0 bases; junction bases outside the gene matches: 5. CDR3 length: 16 amino acids. This chain's CDR3 is CASSYDRVSYNSPLHF. DNA for the CDR3: TGTGCCAGCAGCTATGACAGGGTCTCCTATAATTCACCCCTCCACTTT.

This clone has just one count. The genes are TRBV7-8 and TRBJ2-3; D uncertain. Trimming left V 2 bases short and J 1 base short, with 13 bases between. From germline, CDR1 is SGHVS and CDR2 FQNEAQ. The CDR3 sequence is 16 residues long. DNA of the CDR3: TGTGCCAGCAGCTTAACCCCACTTTTACGCACAGATACGCAGTATTTT. Amino acids: CASSLTPLLRTDTQYF.

The CDR3 sequence: CASSRTPGTQYF. For the CDR3, the DNA is TGTGCCAGCAGCCGGACCCCGGGGACCCAGTACTTC. This chain uses TRBV7-2 with TRBJ2-5; unclear D gene. Germline V gene sequence: CDR1 SGHTA, CDR2 FQGNSA. The CDR3 is made up of 12 amino acids. V was clipped by 5 bases and J by 7 bases, with 11 bases between them.

The V call is TRBV20-1, the J call TRBJ2-7; D perhaps matches TRBD1 (6 bases). Trimming took off 4 bases at V and 6 bases at J, with 10 bases between the two ends. The CDR3 loop spans 11 amino acids. CDR1 is DFQATT and CDR2 is SNEGSKA in the germline V gene (reference sequence). CDR3 loop: CSAIVGAEQYF. The DNA for the CDR3 is TGCAGTGCTATTGTGGGGGCCGAGCAGTACTTC.

The CDR3 here is CASSSPTWTGQGTNPFF. DNA of the CDR3: TGTGCCAGCAGCTCGCCGACCTGGACGGGACAGGGTACTAATCCTTTCTTT. This rearrangement joins TRBV7-9 to TRBJ1-1; 9 bases line up with TRBD1. The CDR3 runs 17 residues. After removal of 4 bases from V and 12 bases from J, the junction contained 21 bases not matched to a gene. Germline V gene lookup returns CDR1 SEHNR and CDR2 FQNEAQ (reference sequence).

The chain uses TRBV5-6 and TRBJ1-4; TRBD1 might be the D (6 bases). The CDR3 loop spans 15 amino acids. V shed 3 bases and J shed 4 bases, with 13 bases lying between them. The germline V gene encodes CDR1 SGHDT and CDR2 YYEEEE. The CDR3, as DNA: TGTGCCAGCAGCTGGAGGGGGACCGATAATGAAAAACTGTTTTTT. Amino acids: CASSWRGTDNEKLFF.

This clone was recorded a few times. The chain couples TRBV9 to TRBJ1-3, with 11 nucleotides matching TRBD1. The CDR3 covers 15 residues. V was clipped by 0 bases and J by 7 bases; unmatched bases: 3. From germline, CDR1 is SGDLS and CDR2 YYNGEE. CDR3 DNA: TGTGCCAGCAGCGTAGGATGGGACAGGGGGAACACCATATATTTT. This translates into CASSVGWDRGNTIYF.

The chain is built from TRBV6-5 and TRBJ1-2; perhaps TRBD1 as D (5 bases). Germline values: CDR1 MNHEY, CDR2 SVGAGI. This CDR3 spans 13 amino acids. Trimming cost V 3 bases and J 3 bases, with 8 bases left between them. The CDR3 coding sequence is TGTGCCAGCAGTTATCAGGGTTACTATGGCTACACCTTC. Amino acid sequence: CASSYQGYYGYTF.